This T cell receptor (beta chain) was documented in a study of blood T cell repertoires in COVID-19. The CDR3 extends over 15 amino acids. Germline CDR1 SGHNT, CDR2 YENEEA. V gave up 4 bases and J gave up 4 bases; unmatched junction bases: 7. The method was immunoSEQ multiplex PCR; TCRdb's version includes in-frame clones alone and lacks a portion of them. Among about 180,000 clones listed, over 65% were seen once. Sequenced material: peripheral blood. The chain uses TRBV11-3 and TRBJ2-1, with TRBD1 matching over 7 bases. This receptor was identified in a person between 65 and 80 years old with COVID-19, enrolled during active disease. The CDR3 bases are TGTGCCAGCAGCTCGCGGACAGGCCAGTACAATGAGCAGTTCTTC. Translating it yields CASSSRTGQYNEQFF.